Listed here is a single T cell receptor (beta chain). Trimming stripped 0 bases from V and 0 bases from J, with 13 bases between. This CDR3 has 17 amino acids. The germline V gene encodes CDR1 MGHDK and CDR2 SYGVNS. The assay was immunoSEQ multiplex PCR, and TCRdb's table has in-frame clones only and misses some. Among some 90,000 clones listed, 87% were seen once. The source of the sample is a study of blood T cell repertoires in COVID-19. This sequence was found in an older woman with COVID-19, enrolled during active disease. Sequenced: peripheral blood. The rearrangement joins TRBV25-1 to TRBJ2-3; possibly TRBD2 for D (7 bases). This chain's CDR3 is CASSEYWEGESTDTQYF. In DNA form, the CDR3 reads TGTGCCAGCAGTGAATATTGGGAGGGGGAAAGCACAGATACGCAGTATTTT.